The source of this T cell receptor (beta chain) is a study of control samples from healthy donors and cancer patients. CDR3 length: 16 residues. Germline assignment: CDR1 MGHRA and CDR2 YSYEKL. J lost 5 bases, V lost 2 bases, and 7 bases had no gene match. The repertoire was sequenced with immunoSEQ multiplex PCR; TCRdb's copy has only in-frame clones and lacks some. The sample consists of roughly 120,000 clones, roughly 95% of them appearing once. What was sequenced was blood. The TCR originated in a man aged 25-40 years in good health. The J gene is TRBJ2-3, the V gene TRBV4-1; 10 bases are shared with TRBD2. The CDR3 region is CASSQPLAGDGDTQYF. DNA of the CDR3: TGCGCCAGCAGCCAACCGCTAGCGGGGGATGGAGATACGCAGTATTTT.